These 25 T cell receptor beta chains were all obtained from the same sample, sequenced in a study of blood T cell repertoires in COVID-19. Some clones are missing from TCRdb's copy, which holds only in-frame ones; the method was immunoSEQ multiplex PCR. The sample contains more than 200,000 clones, roughly 80% of which appear only once. The sample consisted of peripheral blood. Receptor source: a man aged 55 to 70 with acute or convalescent COVID-19.

Only a few counts were recorded for this clone. The CDR3 region is CASSEAGLADTYEQYF. CDR3 DNA: TGTGCCAGCAGTGAAGCGGGCCTAGCGGATACGTACGAGCAGTACTTC. This chain uses TRBV2 with TRBJ2-7; TRBD2 aligns across 7 bases. CDR1 and CDR2 (germline): SNHLY, FYNNEI. Germline trimming cut 0 bases from V and 4 bases from J; bases unmatched to any gene: 9. CDR3 length: 16 amino acids.

The genes are TRBV28 and TRBJ1-2, with a weak D call TRBD1 (6 bases). The CDR3 is 15 residues long. Trimming shortened V by 6 bases and J by 6 bases, and 20 bases separated the two germline ends. CDR1 and CDR2 from the germline V gene are MDHEN and SYDVKM. The CDR3 loop is CASSWTARTYDGYTF. In nucleotides, the CDR3 is TGTGCCAGCAGCTGGACAGCAAGGACCTATGATGGCTACACCTTC.

The chain is built from TRBV6-2 or TRBV6-3 and TRBJ2-7; TRBD2 aligns across 14 bases. J gave up 0 bases and V 0 bases, and 10 bases lay outside the gene matches. Germline loops: CDR1 MNHEY, CDR2 SVGEGT. The CDR3 runs to 20 residues. DNA of the CDR3: TGTGCCAGCAGTTACTCGAATCTAGGGACTAGCGGGAGCCTCTCCTACGAGCAGTACTTC. It yields the protein CASSYSNLGTSGSLSYEQYF.

This sequence joins TRBV27 and TRBJ2-3, with TRBD1 matching 8 bases. The germline CDR1 and CDR2 sequences are MNHEY and SMNVEV (reference sequence). This CDR3 is 15 amino acids long. The junction had 5 bases not matched to a gene; V was cut back by 6 bases and J by 0 bases. The CDR3 spells CASSVRDRSTDTQYF. The DNA for the CDR3 is TGTGCCAGCAGCGTCCGGGACAGGAGCACAGATACGCAGTATTTT.

The chain employs TRBV10-3 and TRBJ1-3; no reliable D call. Germline lookup yields CDR1 ENHRY and CDR2 SYGVKD. V was trimmed by 5 bases and J by 4 bases, leaving 3 bases between them. CDR3 length equals 11 residues. In nucleotides, the CDR3 is TGTGCCATCAGTTCAGGAAACACCATATATTTT. This translates into CAISSGNTIYF.

V usage is TRBV7-9 and J usage is TRBJ1-1, with D tentatively TRBD1 (5 bases). Trimming stripped 4 bases from V and 0 bases from J, with 15 bases between. CDR1 SEHNR and CDR2 FQNEAQ come from the germline V gene (reference sequence). The CDR3 spans 16 residues. The CDR3 bases are TGTGCCAGCAGCTCGACAGTTCTATCATTGAACACTGAAGCTTTCTTT. It encodes CASSSTVLSLNTEAFF. Full variable domain (remainder filled in from reference TRBV7-9 and TRBJ1-1): DTGVSQNPRHKITKRGQNVTFRCDPISEHNRLYWYRQTLGQGPEFLTYFQNEAQLEKSRLLSDRFSAERPKGSFSTLEIQRTEQGDSAMYLCASSSTVLSLNTEAFFGQGTRLTVV.

The chain combines TRBV18 with TRBJ2-7; no clear D. The CDR3 length is 15 residues. Trimming shortened V by 0 bases and J by 4 bases, and 13 bases separated the two germline ends. Germline lookup yields CDR1 KGHSH and CDR2 LQKENI. The CDR3 DNA is TGTGCCAGCTCACCACCGAACAGCCTCTCTTACGAGCAGTACTTC. This gives the protein CASSPPNSLSYEQYF.

This clone was seen a few times. The gene calls are TRBV19 and TRBJ2-1; D is perhaps TRBD1 (6 bases). Germline V lookup: CDR1 LNHDA, CDR2 SQIVND (reference sequence). V lost 4 bases and J lost 10, with 8 bases in between. CDR3 length: 11 residues. The CDR3 region has the DNA TGTGCCAGTAGTACGAGGGGGGAGCAGTTCTTC. Translating gives CASSTRGEQFF.

This clone was detected once. V and J are TRBV6-5 and TRBJ2-3, with 8 nucleotides matching TRBD2. In germline, CDR1 is MNHEY, CDR2 SVGAGI. This CDR3 region has 15 residues. V gave up 0 bases and J gave up 4 bases; unmatched junction bases: 3. CDR3 loop: CASSYSTGGADTQYF. The CDR3, as DNA: TGTGCCAGCAGTTACTCGACGGGAGGGGCAGATACGCAGTATTTT.

V and J are TRBV5-6 and TRBJ1-2, with TRBD1 matching over 7 bases. The germline V gene encodes CDR1 SGHDT and CDR2 YYEEEE. This CDR3 is built from 16 residues. With 2 bases clipped from V and 4 bases from J, the junction kept 11 bases outside the gene matches. DNA of the CDR3: TGTGCCAGCAGCTTATATGACAGGGAGGCCCTCTATGGCTACACCTTC. This gives the protein CASSLYDREALYGYTF. The whole variable domain, remainder taken from reference TRBV5-6 and TRBJ1-2, is DAGVTQSPTHLIKTRGQQVTLRCSPKSGHDTVSWYQQALGQGPQFIFQYYEEEERQRGNFPDRFSGHQFPNYSSELNVNALLLGDSALYLCASSLYDREALYGYTFGSGTRLTVV.

This chain links TRBV11-2 with TRBJ2-5; a weak D match, TRBD2 (7 bases). The CDR3 consists of 15 residues. Germline values: CDR1 SGHAT, CDR2 FQNNGV. Trimming shortened V by 2 bases and J by 5 bases, and 15 bases separated the two germline ends. The CDR3 coding sequence is TGTGCCAGCAGCTTAAATTCGGGGGGCATGGAGACCCAGTACTTC. It codes for CASSLNSGGMETQYF.

This chain connects TRBV10-3 to TRBJ2-5; maybe TRBD1 (6 bases). Germline CDR1 reads ENHRY; CDR2 reads SYGVKD. CDR3 length: 11 residues. Trimming shortened V by 8 bases and J by 3 bases, and 7 bases separated the two germline ends. Here the CDR3 reads CAIRQEETQYF. DNA of the CDR3: TGTGCCATCCGACAGGAAGAGACCCAGTACTTC.

The genes are TRBV27 and TRBJ2-5, with a possible D match to TRBD1 (6 bases). V was shortened by 3 bases and J by 3 bases, with 8 bases between the two germline ends. The V gene's germline CDR1 is MNHEY and CDR2 SMNVEV (reference sequence). The CDR3 totals 13 residues. The CDR3 here is CASSFYREETQYF. CDR3 bases: TGTGCCAGCAGTTTTTACAGGGAAGAGACCCAGTACTTC.

This clone came up a few times. The gene calls are TRBV7-2 and TRBJ2-7, with D perhaps matching TRBD1 (6 bases). Germline values: CDR1 SGHTA, CDR2 FQGNSA. The CDR3 consists of 13 residues. V was trimmed by 8 bases and J by 6 bases, leaving 17 bases between them. In nucleotides, the CDR3 is TGTGCCAGCTCGCCAGGGGTGCTACGCGAGCAGTACTTC. Its protein product is CASSPGVLREQYF.

This chain uses TRBV27 with TRBJ2-5; no firm D call. V lost 7 bases to trimming and J lost 4 bases, with 22 bases between them. Germline CDR1 and CDR2: MNHEY and SMNVEV (reference sequence). The CDR3 totals 16 residues. CDR3 residues: CASMRLRSNLGETQYF. The CDR3 nucleotides are TGTGCCAGCATGAGGTTGCGGTCTAACCTGGGAGAGACCCAGTACTTC.

CDR3 protein: CASSHGQGAFGELFF. DNA of the CDR3: TGTGCCAGCAGTCACGGACAGGGGGCGTTCGGGGAGCTGTTTTTT. This sequence joins TRBV6-2 or TRBV6-3 and TRBJ2-2; 11 bases fit TRBD1. The CDR3 loop spans 15 amino acids. The V segment lost 5 bases and the J segment 7 bases; nucleotides outside the gene matches: 6. Germline V gives CDR1 MNHEY, CDR2 SVGEGT.

The chain has TRBV7-9 and TRBJ2-1; D gene ambiguous. The V gene's germline CDR1 is SEHNR and CDR2 FQNEAQ (reference sequence). The CDR3 is 15 residues long. Trimming took off 1 base at V and 9 bases at J, with 16 bases between the two ends. The CDR3 sequence is CASSLDGPSVSEQFF. The CDR3, as DNA: TGTGCCAGCAGCTTAGATGGTCCGAGCGTCAGTGAGCAGTTCTTC.

The rearrangement links TRBV7-9 to TRBJ2-7; TRBD2 aligns across 8 bases. Germline CDR1 SEHNR, CDR2 FQNEAQ (reference sequence). V lost 5 bases, J lost 4 bases, and 7 bases stayed unmatched. This CDR3 is built from 14 residues. The CDR3 coding sequence is TGTGCCAGCAGCGCACCGGGACTAGTTTACGAGCAGTACTTC. Amino acid sequence: CASSAPGLVYEQYF. Full variable domain (missing parts from reference TRBV7-9 and TRBJ2-7): DTGVSQNPRHKITKRGQNVTFRCDPISEHNRLYWYRQTLGQGPEFLTYFQNEAQLEKSRLLSDRFSAERPKGSFSTLEIQRTEQGDSAMYLCASSAPGLVYEQYFGPGTRLTVT.

The rearrangement uses TRBV7-9 and TRBJ2-7; no clear D gene. Germline loops: CDR1 SEHNR, CDR2 FQNEAQ (reference sequence). Between the trimmed V and J ends, which lost 3 bases and 1 base, there was a span of 10 bases. This CDR3 region has 14 residues. The chain's CDR3 is CASSFAVLSYEQYF. CDR3 DNA sequence: TGTGCCAGCAGCTTCGCGGTACTGTCCTACGAGCAGTACTTC.

The J gene is TRBJ2-7, the V gene TRBV2; 9 nucleotides agree with TRBD1. Germline CDR1 is SNHLY and CDR2 is FYNNEI. CDR3 length equals 13 residues. Trimming removed 8 bases from V and 6 bases from J; junction bases left unmatched: 8. Written as DNA, the CDR3 is TGTGCCAGCCGGGACAGGGCGGTGGGCGAGCAGTACTTC. This sequence encodes CASRDRAVGEQYF.

CDR3: CASSPGQGWIVSEKLFF. The DNA for the CDR3 is TGTGCCAGCAGTCCGGGACAGGGGTGGATAGTGAGTGAAAAACTGTTTTTT. The chain combines TRBV27 with TRBJ1-4; 10 nucleotides line up with TRBD1. Germline values: CDR1 MNHEY, CDR2 SMNVEV (reference sequence). J lost 7 bases, V lost 5 bases, and 13 bases had no gene match. The CDR3 length is 17 residues. Full variable domain (outside the CDR3, taken from reference TRBV27 and TRBJ1-4): EAQVTQNPRYLITVTGKKLTVTCSQNMNHEYMSWYRQDPGLGLRQIYYSMNVEVTDKGDVPEGYKVSRKEKRNFPLILESPSPNQTSLYFCASSPGQGWIVSEKLFFGSGTQLSVL.

In its sample, this clone was seen once. This rearrangement joins TRBV11-2 to TRBJ2-7; D unclear. This CDR3 comprises 15 residues. The V gene's germline CDR1 is SGHAT and CDR2 FQNNGV. V lost 1 base to trimming and J lost 9 bases, with 19 bases between them. Here the CDR3 reads CASSLVGSLQSRQYF. The CDR3 DNA is TGTGCCAGCAGCTTAGTGGGCTCCCTACAGAGTCGGCAGTACTTC.

The chain couples TRBV18 to TRBJ2-2; 8 bases fit TRBD2. Germline loops: CDR1 KGHSH, CDR2 LQKENI. The J segment lost 6 bases and the V segment lost 5 bases, leaving 11 bases of the junction unmatched. The CDR3 runs to 16 residues. This CDR3 is CASSVRSRGDAGELFF. The CDR3 DNA reads TGTGCCAGCTCAGTTAGGTCGCGGGGGGACGCCGGGGAGCTGTTTTTT.

The CDR3 DNA follows: TGTGCCAGTACCCCCGGAGAAGGGAACACTGAAGCTTTCTTT. Its protein product is CASTPGEGNTEAFF. This chain links TRBV19 with TRBJ1-1; D is uncertain. The V gene's germline CDR1 is LNHDA and CDR2 SQIVND (reference sequence). This CDR3 spans 14 amino acids. Trimming shortened V by 7 bases and J by 1 base, and 13 bases separated the two germline ends.

The chain joins TRBV4-3 to TRBJ2-4; 10 nucleotides line up with TRBD2. Germline CDR1 and CDR2: LGHNA and YSLEER. V shed 0 bases, J shed 1 base, and the junction held 15 bases outside the gene matches. This CDR3 region has 21 residues. The CDR3 DNA follows: TGCGCCAGCAGCCAAGATCCCCCACTAGCGGGACAAGGTCGGGCCAAAAACATTCAGTACTTC. Translating it yields CASSQDPPLAGQGRAKNIQYF.